This TCR beta chain was recorded in a study of T-cell memory formation after mild COVID-19. Study information: The study found TCR clusters largely donor specific.

TCRdb fed the 5' RACE reads into MiXCR, producing one record per CDR3 protein. The table includes 280,000 or so distinct CDR3 sequences, 7% to 10% detected once. Regarding the study as a whole: Later expanders leaned CD4+, whereas clones that contracted between day 15 and 85 were balanced CD4/CD8.

This clonotype was seen many times. The antigen remains unidentified. This TCR was sampled from a man between 18 and 29 years old who had mild COVID-19 (a few samples of this study predate the infection). Cell type and time point are not known. Specimen: PBMCs or a T cell subset sorted from them (not recorded which).

CDR3 loop: CASSRDREDEQFF. The CDR3 nucleotides read TGTGCCAGCAGTCGGGACAGGGAGGATGAGCAGTTCTTC. This chain joins TRBV11-2 and TRBJ2-1; 9 bases are shared with TRBD1. V lost 6 bases and J lost 8; bases outside the gene matches: 5. This CDR3 has 13 amino acids. CDR1 and CDR2 from the germline V gene are SGHAT and FQNNGV.